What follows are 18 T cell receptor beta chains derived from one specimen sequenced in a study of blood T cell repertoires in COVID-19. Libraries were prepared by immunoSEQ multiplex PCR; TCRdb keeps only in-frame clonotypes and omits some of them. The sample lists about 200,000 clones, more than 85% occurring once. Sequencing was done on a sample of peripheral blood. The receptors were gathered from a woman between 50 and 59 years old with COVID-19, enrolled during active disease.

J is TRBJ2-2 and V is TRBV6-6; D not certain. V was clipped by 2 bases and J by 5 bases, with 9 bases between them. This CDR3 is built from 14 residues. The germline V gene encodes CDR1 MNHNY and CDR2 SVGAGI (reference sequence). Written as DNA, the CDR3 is TGTGCCAGCAGTTACAACGGAGTTACCGGGGAGCTGTTTTTT. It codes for CASSYNGVTGELFF.

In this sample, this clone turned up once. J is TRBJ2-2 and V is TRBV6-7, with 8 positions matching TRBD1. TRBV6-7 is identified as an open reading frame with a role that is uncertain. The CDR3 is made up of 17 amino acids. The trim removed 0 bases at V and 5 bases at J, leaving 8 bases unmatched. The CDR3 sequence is CASSYSKGQAATGELFF. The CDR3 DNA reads TGTGCCAGCAGTTACTCGAAGGGACAGGCGGCGACCGGGGAGCTGTTTTTT.

The CDR3 region is CASSNRAQGSPLHF. CDR3 nucleotides: TGTGCCAGTAGTAATCGGGCCCAGGGGTCACCCCTCCACTTT. The chain employs TRBV19 and TRBJ1-6, with D maybe TRBD1 (6 bases). This CDR3 region has 14 residues. Trimming took off 4 bases at V and 10 bases at J, with 14 bases between the two ends. Germline CDR1 LNHDA, CDR2 SQIVND (reference sequence).

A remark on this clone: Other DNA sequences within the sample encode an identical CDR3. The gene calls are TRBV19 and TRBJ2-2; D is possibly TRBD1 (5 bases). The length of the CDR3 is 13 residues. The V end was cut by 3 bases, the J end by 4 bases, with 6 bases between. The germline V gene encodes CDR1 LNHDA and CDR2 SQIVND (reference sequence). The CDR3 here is CASSIRVTGELFF. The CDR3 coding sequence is TGTGCCAGTAGTATCAGGGTCACCGGGGAGCTGTTTTTT.

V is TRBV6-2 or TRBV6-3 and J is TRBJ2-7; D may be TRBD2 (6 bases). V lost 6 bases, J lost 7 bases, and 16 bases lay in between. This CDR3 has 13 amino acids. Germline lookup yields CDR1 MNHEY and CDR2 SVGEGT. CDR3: CASSLEGLQEQYF. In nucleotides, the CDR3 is TGTGCCAGCAGCTTAGAGGGACTCCAGGAGCAGTACTTC.

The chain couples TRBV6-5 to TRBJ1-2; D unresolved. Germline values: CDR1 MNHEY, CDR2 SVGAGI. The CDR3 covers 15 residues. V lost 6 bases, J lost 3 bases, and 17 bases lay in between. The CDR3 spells CASSGRSPRDYGYTF. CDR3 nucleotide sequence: TGTGCCAGCAGCGGGAGGTCCCCGCGGGACTATGGCTACACCTTC.

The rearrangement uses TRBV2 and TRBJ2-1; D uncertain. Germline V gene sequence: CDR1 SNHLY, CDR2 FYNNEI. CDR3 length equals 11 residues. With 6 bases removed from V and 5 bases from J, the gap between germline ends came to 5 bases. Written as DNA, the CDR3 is TGTGCCAGCAGGGCGGACAATGAGCAGTTCTTC. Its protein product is CASRADNEQFF. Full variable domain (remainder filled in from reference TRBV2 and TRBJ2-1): EPEVTQTPSHQVTQMGQEVILRCVPISNHLYFYWYRQILGQKVEFLVSFYNNEISEKSEIFDDQFSVERPDGSNFTLKIRSTKLEDSAMYFCASRADNEQFFGPGTRLTVL.

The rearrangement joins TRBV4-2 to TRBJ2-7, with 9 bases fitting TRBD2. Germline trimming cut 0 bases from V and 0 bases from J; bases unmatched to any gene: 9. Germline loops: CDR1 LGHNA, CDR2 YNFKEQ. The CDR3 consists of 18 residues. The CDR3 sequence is CASSQDRVNSGGSYEQYF. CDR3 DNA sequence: TGTGCCAGCAGCCAAGATAGGGTTAATAGCGGGGGCTCCTACGAGCAGTACTTC.

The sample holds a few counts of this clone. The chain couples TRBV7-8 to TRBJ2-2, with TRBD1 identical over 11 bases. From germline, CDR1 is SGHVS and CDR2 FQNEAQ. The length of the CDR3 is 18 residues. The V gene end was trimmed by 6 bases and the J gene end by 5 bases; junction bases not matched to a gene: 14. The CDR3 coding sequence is TGTGCCAGCAGATTCCTGGGACAGGGGGTAGGGCGGACCGGGGAGCTGTTTTTT. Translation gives CASRFLGQGVGRTGELFF. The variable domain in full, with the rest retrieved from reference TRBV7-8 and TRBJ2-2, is GAGVSQSPRYKVAKRGQDVALRCDPISGHVSLFWYQQALGQGPEFLTYFQNEAQLDKSGLPSDRFFAERPEGSVSTLKIQRTQQEDSAVYLCASRFLGQGVGRTGELFFGEGSRLTVL.

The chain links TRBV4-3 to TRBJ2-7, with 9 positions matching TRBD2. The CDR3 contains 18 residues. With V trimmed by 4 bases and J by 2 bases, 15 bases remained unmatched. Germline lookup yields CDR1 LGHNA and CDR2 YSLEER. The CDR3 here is CASSLTRASGVPTYEQYF. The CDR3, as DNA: TGCGCCAGCAGCCTCACAAGGGCTAGCGGGGTCCCTACCTACGAGCAGTACTTC.

The CDR3 DNA reads as TGTGCCAGCAGGCTTACAGGGGGCGACTATGGCTACACCTTC. Translation gives CASRLTGGDYGYTF. This rearrangement joins TRBV6-4 to TRBJ1-2; TRBD1 aligns across 9 bases. V trimming: 6 bases; J trimming: 3 bases; junction bases outside the gene matches: 5. CDR1 and CDR2 from the germline V gene are MRHNA and SNTAGT. The CDR3 runs to 14 residues.

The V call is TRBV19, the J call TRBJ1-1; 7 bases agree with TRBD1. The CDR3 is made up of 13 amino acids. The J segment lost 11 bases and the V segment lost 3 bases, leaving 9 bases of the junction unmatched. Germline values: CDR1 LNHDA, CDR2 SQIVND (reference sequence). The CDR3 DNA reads TGTGCCAGTAGTATTGGGACAGCTACGAAGGCTTTCTTT. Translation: CASSIGTATKAFF.

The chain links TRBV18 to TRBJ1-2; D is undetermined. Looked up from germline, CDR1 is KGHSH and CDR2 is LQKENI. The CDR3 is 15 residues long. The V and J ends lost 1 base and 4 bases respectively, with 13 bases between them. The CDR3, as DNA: TGTGCCAGCTCACCACGAGAGGCCTCCGGCTATGGCTACACCTTC. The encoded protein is CASSPREASGYGYTF.

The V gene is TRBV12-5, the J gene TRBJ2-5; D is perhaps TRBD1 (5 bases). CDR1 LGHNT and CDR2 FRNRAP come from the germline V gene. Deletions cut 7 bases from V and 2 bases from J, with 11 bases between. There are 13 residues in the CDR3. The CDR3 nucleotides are TGTGCTAGTGTCATGGACACTCAAGAGACCCAGTACTTC. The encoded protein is CASVMDTQETQYF.

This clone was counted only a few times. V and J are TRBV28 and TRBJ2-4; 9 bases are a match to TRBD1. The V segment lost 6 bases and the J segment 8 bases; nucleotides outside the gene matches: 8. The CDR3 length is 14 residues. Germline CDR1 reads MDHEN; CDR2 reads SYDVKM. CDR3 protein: CASSDRGGRDIQYF. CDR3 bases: TGTGCCAGCAGCGACAGGGGGGGCAGGGACATTCAGTACTTC.

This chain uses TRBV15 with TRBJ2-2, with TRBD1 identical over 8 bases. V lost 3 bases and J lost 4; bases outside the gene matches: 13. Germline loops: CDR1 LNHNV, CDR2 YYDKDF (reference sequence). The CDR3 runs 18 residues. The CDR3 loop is CATSRYPTGEGSTGELFF. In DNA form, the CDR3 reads TGTGCCACCAGCAGGTATCCGACAGGGGAAGGTAGCACCGGGGAGCTGTTTTTT.

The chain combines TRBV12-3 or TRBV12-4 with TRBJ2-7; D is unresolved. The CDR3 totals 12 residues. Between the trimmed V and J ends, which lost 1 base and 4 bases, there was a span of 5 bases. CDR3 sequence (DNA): TGTGCCAGCAGTTTAGACAGATACGAGCAGTACTTC. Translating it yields CASSLDRYEQYF.

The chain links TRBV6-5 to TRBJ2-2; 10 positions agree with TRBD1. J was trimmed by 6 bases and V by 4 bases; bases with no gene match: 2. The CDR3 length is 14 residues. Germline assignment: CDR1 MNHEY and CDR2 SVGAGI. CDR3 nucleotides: TGTGCCAGCAGTTGGACAGGGGGGCCCGGGGAGCTGTTTTTT. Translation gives CASSWTGGPGELFF.